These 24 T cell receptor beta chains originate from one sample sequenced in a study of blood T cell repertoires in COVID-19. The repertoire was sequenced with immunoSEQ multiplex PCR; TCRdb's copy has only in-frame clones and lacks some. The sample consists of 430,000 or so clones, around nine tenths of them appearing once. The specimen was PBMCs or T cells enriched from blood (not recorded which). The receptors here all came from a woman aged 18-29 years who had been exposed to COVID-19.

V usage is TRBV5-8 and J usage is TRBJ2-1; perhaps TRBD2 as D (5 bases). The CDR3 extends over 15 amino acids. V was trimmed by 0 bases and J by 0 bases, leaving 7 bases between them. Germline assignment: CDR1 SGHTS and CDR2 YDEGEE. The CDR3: CASSLGGSSYNEQFF. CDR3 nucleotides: TGTGCCAGCAGCTTGGGAGGGAGCTCCTACAATGAGCAGTTCTTC.

DNA for the CDR3: TGTGCCAGCAGCTTGGGGCAGGGGACTGAAGCTTTCTTT. It codes for CASSLGQGTEAFF. The chain combines TRBV11-2 with TRBJ1-1, with D possibly TRBD1 on 6 matching bases. Germline loops: CDR1 SGHAT, CDR2 FQNNGV. The CDR3 is 13 amino acids. V lost 3 bases and J 5 bases, leaving 10 bases between the germline ends.

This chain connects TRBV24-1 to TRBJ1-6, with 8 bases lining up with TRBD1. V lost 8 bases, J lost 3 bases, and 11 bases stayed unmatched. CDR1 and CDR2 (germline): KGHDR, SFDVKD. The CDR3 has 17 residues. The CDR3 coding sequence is TGTGCCACCATGGATCCCCAGGGGGCCTTCTATAATTCACCCCTCCACTTT. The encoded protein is CATMDPQGAFYNSPLHF.

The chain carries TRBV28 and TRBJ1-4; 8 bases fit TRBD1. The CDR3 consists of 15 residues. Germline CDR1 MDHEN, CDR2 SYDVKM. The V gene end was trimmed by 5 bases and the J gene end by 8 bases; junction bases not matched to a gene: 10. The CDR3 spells CASSALGTGGEKLFF. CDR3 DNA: TGTGCCAGCAGTGCGTTAGGGACAGGAGGAGAAAAACTGTTTTTT.

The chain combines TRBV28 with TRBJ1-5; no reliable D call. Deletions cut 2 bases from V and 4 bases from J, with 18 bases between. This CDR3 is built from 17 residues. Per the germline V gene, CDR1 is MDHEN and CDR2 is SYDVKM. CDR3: CASSLTVGSGVNQPQHF. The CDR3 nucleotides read TGTGCCAGCAGTTTAACGGTGGGCAGCGGAGTTAATCAGCCCCAGCATTTT.

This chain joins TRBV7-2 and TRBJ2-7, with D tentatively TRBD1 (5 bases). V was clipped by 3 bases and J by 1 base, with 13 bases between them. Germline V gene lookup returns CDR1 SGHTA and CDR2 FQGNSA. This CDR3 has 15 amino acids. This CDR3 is CASSFHRQSSYEQYF. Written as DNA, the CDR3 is TGTGCCAGCAGCTTCCACCGACAGTCGTCCTACGAGCAGTACTTC.

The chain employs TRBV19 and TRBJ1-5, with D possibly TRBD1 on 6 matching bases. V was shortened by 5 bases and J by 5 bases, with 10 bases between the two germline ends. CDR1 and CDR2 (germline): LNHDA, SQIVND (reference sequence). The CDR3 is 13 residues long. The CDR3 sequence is CASSEQGHQPQHF. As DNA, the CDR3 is TGTGCCAGTAGTGAACAGGGACATCAGCCCCAGCATTTT.

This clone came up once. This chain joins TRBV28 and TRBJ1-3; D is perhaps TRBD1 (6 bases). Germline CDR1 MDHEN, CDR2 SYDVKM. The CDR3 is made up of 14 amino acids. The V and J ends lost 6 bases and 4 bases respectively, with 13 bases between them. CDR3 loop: CASRSHRAGNTIYF. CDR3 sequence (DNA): TGTGCCAGCAGATCACACAGGGCAGGAAACACCATATATTTT.

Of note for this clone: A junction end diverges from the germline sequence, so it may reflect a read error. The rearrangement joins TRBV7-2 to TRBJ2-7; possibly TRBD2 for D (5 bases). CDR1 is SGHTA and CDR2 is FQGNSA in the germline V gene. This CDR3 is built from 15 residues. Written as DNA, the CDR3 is TGTGCCAGCAGCCTAGCCGAGCTACCCATATACGAGCAGTACTTC. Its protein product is CASSLAELPIYEQYF.

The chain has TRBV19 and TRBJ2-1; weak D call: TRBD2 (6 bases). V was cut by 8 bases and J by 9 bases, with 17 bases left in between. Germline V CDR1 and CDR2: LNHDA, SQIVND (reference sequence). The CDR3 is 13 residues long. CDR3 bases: TGTGCCAGTGGGGGGTTTGGTATGGTTGAGCAGTTCTTC. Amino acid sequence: CASGGFGMVEQFF.

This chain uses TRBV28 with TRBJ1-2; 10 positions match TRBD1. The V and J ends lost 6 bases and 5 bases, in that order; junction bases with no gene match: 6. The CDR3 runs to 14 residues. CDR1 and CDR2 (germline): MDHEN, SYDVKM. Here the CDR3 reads CASSKTGGQYGYTF. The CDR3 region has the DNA TGTGCCAGCAGCAAGACAGGGGGCCAGTATGGCTACACCTTC.

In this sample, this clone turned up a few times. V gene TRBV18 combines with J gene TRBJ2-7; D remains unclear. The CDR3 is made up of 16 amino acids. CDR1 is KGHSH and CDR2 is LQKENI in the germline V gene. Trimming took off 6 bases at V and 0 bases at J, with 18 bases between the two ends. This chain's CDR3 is CASSTSGSASSYEQYF. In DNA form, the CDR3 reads TGTGCCAGCTCTACGTCCGGGTCCGCTTCCTCCTACGAGCAGTACTTC.

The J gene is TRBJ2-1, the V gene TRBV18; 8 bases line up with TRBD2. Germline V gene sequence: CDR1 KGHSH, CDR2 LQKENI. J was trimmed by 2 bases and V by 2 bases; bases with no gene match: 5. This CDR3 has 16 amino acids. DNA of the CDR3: TGTGCCAGCTCACCATCCCTAGCGGGCGCCTACAATGAGCAGTTCTTC. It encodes CASSPSLAGAYNEQFF. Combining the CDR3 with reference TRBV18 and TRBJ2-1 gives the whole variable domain NAGVMQNPRHLVRRRGQEARLRCSPMKGHSHVYWYRQLPEEGLKFMVYLQKENIIDESGMPKERFSAEFPKEGPSILRIQQVVRGDSAAYFCASSPSLAGAYNEQFFGPGTRLTVL.

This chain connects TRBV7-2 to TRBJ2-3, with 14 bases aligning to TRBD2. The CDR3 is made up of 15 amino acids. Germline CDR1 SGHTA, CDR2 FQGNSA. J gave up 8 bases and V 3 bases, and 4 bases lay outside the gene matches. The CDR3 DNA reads TGTGCCAGCAGCTTGGGACTAGCGGGAGTCGCTACGCAGTATTTT. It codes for CASSLGLAGVATQYF.

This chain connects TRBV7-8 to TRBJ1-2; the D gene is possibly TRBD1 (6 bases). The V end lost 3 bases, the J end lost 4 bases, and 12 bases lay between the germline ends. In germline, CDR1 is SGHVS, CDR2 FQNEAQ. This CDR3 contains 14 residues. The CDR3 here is CASSFRPGVYGYTF. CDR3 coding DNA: TGTGCCAGCAGCTTCCGCCCAGGGGTCTATGGCTACACCTTC.

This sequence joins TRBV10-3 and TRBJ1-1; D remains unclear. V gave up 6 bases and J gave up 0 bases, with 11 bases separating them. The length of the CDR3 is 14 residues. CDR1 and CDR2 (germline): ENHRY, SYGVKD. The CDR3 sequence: CAISEGLVNTEAFF. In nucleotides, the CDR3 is TGTGCCATCAGCGAAGGACTCGTGAACACTGAAGCTTTCTTT.

CDR3 in amino acids: CASSSRVLNQPQHF. CDR3 DNA: TGTGCCAGCAGCTCCAGGGTTCTCAATCAGCCCCAGCATTTT. The V and J genes are TRBV5-8 and TRBJ1-5; D is perhaps TRBD1 (5 bases). V lost 3 bases and J lost 3, with 10 bases in between. The CDR3 covers 14 residues. Germline V CDR1 and CDR2: SGHTS, YDEGEE.

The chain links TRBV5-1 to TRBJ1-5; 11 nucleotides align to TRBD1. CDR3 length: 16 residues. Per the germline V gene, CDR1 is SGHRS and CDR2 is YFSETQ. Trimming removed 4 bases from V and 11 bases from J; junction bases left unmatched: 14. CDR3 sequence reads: CASSLSPGTGGLAQHF. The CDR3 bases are TGCGCCAGCAGCCTATCTCCGGGGACAGGGGGTCTGGCCCAGCATTTT.

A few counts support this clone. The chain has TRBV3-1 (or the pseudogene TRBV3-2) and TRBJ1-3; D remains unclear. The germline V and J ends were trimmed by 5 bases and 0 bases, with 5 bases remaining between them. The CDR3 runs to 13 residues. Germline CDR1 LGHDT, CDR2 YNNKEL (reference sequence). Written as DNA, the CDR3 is TGTGCCAGCAGCTTTTACTCTGGAAACACCATATATTTT. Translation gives CASSFYSGNTIYF.

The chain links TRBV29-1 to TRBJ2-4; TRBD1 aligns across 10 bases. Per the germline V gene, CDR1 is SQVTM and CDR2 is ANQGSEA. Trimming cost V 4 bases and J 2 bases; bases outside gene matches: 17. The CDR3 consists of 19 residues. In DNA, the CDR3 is TGCAGCGTTGCTGACAGGGGGCAATGGGAAGGTGATACCAAAAACATTCAGTACTTC. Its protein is CSVADRGQWEGDTKNIQYF.

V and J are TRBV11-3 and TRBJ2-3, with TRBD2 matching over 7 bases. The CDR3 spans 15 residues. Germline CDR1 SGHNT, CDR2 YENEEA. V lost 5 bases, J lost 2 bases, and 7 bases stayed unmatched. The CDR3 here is CASSPGGTTTDTQYF. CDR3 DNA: TGTGCCAGCAGCCCCGGTGGGACTACCACAGATACGCAGTATTTT.

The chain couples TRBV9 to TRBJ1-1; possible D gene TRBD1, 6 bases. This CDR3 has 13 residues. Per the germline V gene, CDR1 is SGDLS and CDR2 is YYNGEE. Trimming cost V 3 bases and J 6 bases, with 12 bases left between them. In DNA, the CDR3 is TGTGCCAGCAGCGCACAGGGTGGCCCTGAAGCTTTCTTT. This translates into CASSAQGGPEAFF.

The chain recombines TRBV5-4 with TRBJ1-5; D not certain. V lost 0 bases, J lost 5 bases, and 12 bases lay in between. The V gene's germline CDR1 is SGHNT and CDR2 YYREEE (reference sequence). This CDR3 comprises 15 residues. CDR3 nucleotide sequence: TGTGCCAGCAGCTTGGGTCCGGGATTTGATCAGCCCCAGCATTTT. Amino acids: CASSLGPGFDQPQHF.

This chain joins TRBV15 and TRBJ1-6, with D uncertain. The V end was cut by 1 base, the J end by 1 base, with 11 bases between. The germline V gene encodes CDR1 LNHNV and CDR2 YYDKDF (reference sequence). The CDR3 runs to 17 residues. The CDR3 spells CATSRVAVTSYNSPLHF. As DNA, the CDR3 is TGTGCCACCAGCAGAGTAGCAGTTACATCCTATAATTCACCCCTCCACTTT.